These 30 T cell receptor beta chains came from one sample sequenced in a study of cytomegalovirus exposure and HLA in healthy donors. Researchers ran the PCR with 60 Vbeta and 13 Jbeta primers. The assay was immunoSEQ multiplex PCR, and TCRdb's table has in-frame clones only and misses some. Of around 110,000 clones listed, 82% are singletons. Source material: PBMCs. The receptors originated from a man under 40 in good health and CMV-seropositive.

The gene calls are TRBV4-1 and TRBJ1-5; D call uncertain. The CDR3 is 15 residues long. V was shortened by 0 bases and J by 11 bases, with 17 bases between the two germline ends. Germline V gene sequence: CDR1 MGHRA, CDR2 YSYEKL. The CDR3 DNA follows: TGCGCCAGCAGCCAAGACCCGTCGGAGGTCAGGTCCCAGCATTTT. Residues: CASSQDPSEVRSQHF.

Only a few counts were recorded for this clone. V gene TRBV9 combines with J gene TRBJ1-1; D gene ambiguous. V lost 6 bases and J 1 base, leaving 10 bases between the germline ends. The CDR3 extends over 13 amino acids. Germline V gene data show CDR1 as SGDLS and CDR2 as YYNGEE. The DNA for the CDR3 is TGTGCCAGCAACCGGGTCTCGAACACTGAAGCTTTCTTT. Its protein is CASNRVSNTEAFF.

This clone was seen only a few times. Here the CDR3 DNA reads TGCAGCGTTCCTAGCGGGAGGTCCGTATACGAGCAGTACGTC. This translates into CSVPSGRSVYEQYV. The chain combines TRBV29-1 with TRBJ2-7; 11 bases line up with TRBD2. Looked up from germline, CDR1 is SQVTM and CDR2 is ANQGSEA. V shed 5 bases and J 4 bases; nucleotides not matched to a gene: 7. The CDR3 spans 14 residues.

The CDR3 DNA is TGTGCCAGCAGTGTCGGGGATGGCGAGCAGTACGTC. This encodes CASSVGDGEQYV. The gene calls are TRBV28 and TRBJ2-7, with D tentatively TRBD2 (5 bases). The V end was cut by 5 bases, the J end by 6 bases, with 11 bases between. The CDR3 extends over 12 amino acids. Looked up from germline, CDR1 is MDHEN and CDR2 is SYDVKM.

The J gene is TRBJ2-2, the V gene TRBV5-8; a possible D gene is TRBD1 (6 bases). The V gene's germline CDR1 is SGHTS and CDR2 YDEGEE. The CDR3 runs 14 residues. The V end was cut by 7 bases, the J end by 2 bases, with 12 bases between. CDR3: CASLRGFNTGELFF. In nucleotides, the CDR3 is TGTGCCAGCTTGAGGGGGTTCAACACCGGGGAGCTGTTTTTT. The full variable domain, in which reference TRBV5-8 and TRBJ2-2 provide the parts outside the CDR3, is EAGVTQSPTHLIKTRGQQATLRCSPISGHTSVYWYQQALGLGLQFLLWYDEGEERNRGNFPPRFSGRQFPNYSSELNVNALELEDSALYLCASLRGFNTGELFFGEGSRLTVL.

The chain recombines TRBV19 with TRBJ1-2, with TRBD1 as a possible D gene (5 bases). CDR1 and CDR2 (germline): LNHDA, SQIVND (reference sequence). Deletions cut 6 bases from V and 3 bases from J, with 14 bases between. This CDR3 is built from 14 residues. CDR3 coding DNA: TGTGCCAGTAGGCCTAGGGGCGATCACTATGGCTACACCTTC. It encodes CASRPRGDHYGYTF.

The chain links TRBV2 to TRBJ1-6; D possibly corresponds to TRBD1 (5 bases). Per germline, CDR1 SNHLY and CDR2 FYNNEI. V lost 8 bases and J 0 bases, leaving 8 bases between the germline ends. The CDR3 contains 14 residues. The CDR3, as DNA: TGTGCCAGCGGCAGGGCCTCCTATAATTCACCCCTCCACTTT. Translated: CASGRASYNSPLHF. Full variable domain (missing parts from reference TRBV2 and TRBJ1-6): EPEVTQTPSHQVTQMGQEVILRCVPISNHLYFYWYRQILGQKVEFLVSFYNNEISEKSEIFDDQFSVERPDGSNFTLKIRSTKLEDSAMYFCASGRASYNSPLHFGNGTRLTVT.

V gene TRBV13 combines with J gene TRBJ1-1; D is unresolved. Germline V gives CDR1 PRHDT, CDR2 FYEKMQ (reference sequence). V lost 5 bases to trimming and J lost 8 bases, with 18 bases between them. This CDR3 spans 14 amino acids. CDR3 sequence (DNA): TGTGCCAGCAGCCCGCTTTGGCCAGATAAAGAAGCTTTCTTT. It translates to CASSPLWPDKEAFF.

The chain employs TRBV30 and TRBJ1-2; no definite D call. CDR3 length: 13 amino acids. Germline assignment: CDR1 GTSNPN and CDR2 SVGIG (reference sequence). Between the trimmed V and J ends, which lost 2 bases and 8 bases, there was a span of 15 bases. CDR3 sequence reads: CAWSQDGLGGYTF. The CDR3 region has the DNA TGTGCCTGGAGTCAAGACGGCCTCGGGGGCTACACCTTC.

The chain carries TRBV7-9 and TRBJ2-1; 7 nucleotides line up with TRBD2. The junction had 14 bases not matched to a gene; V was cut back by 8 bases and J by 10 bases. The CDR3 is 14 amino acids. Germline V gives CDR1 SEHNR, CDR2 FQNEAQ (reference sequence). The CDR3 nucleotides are TGTGCCAGCGGTAACCGGGACCAGGGACTAGAGCAGTTCTTC. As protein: CASGNRDQGLEQFF.

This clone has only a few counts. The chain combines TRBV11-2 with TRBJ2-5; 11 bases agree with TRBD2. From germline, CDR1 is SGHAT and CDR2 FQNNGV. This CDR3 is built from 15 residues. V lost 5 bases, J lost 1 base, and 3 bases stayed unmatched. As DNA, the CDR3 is TGTGCCAGCAGCCTTGGGACTAGCGGCCAAGAGACCCAGTACTTC. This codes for CASSLGTSGQETQYF.

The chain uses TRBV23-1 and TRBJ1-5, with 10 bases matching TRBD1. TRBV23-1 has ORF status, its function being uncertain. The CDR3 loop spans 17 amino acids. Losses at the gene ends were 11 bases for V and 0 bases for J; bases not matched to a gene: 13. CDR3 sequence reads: CACTRTGGARSNQPQHF. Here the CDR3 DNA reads TGCGCCTGCACAAGGACAGGGGGGGCCCGTAGCAATCAGCCCCAGCATTTT.

The CDR3 DNA follows: TGTGCCAGCTCACCACGCGTCCGGGGGAGCTCCTACAATGAGCAGTTCTTC. Translation: CASSPRVRGSSYNEQFF. The gene calls are TRBV18 and TRBJ2-1; a possible D gene is TRBD2 (6 bases). The CDR3 covers 17 residues. Germline values: CDR1 KGHSH, CDR2 LQKENI. V lost 1 base to trimming and J lost 0 bases, with 13 bases between them.

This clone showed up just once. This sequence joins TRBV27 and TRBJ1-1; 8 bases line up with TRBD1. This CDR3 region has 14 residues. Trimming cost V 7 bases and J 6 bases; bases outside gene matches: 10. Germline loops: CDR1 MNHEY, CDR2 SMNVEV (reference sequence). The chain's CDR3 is CASTRDRGGPEAFF. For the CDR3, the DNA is TGTGCCAGCACCAGAGACAGGGGTGGGCCTGAAGCTTTCTTT.

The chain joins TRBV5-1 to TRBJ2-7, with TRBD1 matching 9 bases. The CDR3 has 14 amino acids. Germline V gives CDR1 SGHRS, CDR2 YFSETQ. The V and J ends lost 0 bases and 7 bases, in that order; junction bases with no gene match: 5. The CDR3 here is CASSLAQGAGEQYF. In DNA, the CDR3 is TGCGCCAGCAGCTTGGCACAGGGGGCCGGTGAGCAGTACTTC.

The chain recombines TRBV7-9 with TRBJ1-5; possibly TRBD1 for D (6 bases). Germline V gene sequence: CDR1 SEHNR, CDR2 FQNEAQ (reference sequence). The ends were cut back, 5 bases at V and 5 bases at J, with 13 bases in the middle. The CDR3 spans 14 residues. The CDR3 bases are TGTGCCAGCAGCCCCGGACAGACCGATCAGCCCCAGCATTTT. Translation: CASSPGQTDQPQHF. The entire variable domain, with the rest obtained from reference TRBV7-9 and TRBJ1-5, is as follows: DTGVSQNPRHKITKRGQNVTFRCDPISEHNRLYWYRQTLGQGPEFLTYFQNEAQLEKSRLLSDRFSAERPKGSFSTLEIQRTEQGDSAMYLCASSPGQTDQPQHFGDGTRLSIL.

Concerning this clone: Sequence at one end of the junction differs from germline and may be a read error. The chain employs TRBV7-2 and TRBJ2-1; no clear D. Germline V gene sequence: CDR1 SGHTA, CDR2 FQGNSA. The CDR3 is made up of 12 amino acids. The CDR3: CASSPREVEEFF. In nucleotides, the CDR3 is TGTGCCAGCAGCCCTAGAGAGGTTGAGGAGTTCTTC.

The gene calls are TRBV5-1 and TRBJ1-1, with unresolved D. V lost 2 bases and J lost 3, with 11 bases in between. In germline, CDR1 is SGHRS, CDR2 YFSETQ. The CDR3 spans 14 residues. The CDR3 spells CASSFRGIDTEAFF. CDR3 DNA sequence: TGCGCCAGCAGCTTTCGAGGAATTGACACTGAAGCTTTCTTT.

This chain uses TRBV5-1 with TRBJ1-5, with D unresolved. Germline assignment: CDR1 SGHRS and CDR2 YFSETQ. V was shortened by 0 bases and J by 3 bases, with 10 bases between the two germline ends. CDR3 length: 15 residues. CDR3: CASSLGPEANQPQHF. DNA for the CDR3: TGCGCCAGCAGCTTGGGTCCGGAGGCCAATCAGCCCCAGCATTTT. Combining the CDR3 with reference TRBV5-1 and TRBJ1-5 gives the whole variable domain KAGVTQTPRYLIKTRGQQVTLSCSPISGHRSVSWYQQTPGQGLQFLFEYFSETQRNKGNFPGRFSGRQFSNSRSEMNVSTLELGDSALYLCASSLGPEANQPQHFGDGTRLSIL.

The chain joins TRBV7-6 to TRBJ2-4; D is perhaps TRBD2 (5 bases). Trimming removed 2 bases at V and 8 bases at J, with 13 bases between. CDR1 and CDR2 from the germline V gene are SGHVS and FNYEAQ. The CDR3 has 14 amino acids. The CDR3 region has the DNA TGTGCCAGCAGCTTAAGACACACCGGGGACATTCAGTACTTC. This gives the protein CASSLRHTGDIQYF.

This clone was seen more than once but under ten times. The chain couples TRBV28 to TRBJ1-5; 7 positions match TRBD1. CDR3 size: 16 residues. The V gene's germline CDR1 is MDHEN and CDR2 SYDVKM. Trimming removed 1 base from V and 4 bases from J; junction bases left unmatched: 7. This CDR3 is CASSLSGRGRNQPQHF. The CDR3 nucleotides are TGTGCCAGCAGTTTATCTGGCAGGGGGAGAAATCAGCCCCAGCATTTT.

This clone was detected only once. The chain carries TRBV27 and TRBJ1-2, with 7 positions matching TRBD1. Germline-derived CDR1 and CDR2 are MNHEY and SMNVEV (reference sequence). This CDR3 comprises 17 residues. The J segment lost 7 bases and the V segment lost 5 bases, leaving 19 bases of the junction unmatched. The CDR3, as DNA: TGTGCCAGCAGTCCCTTTGCTTTGACAGGGATACTTAGTGGCTACACCTTC. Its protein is CASSPFALTGILSGYTF.

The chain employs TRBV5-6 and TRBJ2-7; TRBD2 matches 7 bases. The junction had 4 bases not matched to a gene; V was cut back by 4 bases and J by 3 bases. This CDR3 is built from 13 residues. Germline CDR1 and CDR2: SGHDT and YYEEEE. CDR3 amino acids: CASSLRTSYEQYV. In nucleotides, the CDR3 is TGTGCCAGCAGCCTCCGGACTAGCTACGAGCAGTACGTC.

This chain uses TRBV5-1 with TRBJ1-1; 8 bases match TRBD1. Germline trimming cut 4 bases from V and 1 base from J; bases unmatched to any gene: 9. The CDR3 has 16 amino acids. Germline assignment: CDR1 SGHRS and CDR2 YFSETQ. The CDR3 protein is CASSEPGGGGNTEAFF. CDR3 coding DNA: TGCGCCAGCAGCGAACCAGGGGGCGGAGGGAACACTGAAGCTTTCTTT.

CDR3 loop: CASSLVPGYGYTF. CDR3 coding DNA: TGTGCCAGCAGCTTAGTACCAGGCTATGGCTACACCTTC. The chain is built from TRBV7-2 and TRBJ1-2; D remains unclear. The CDR3 sequence is 13 residues long. With 1 base removed from V and 4 bases from J, the gap between germline ends came to 7 bases. CDR1 is SGHTA, CDR2 FQGNSA, per germline.

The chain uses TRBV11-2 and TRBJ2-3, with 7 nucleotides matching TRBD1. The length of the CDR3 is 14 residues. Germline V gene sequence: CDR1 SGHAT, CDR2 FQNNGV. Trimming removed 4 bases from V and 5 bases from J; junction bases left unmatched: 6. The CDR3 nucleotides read TGTGCCAGCAGCTACGGGACAGTAAAAGATACGCAGTATTTT. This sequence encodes CASSYGTVKDTQYF.

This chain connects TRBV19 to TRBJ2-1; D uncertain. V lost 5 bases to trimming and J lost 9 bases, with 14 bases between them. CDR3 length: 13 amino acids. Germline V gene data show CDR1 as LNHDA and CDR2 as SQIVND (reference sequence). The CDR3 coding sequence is TGTGCCAGTAGTCCAACCTTACGAGGTGAGCAGTTCTTC. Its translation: CASSPTLRGEQFF.

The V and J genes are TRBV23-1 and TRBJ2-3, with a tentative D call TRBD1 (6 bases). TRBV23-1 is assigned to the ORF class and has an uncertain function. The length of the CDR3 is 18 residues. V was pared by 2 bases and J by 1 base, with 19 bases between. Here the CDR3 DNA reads TGCGCCAGCAGTCAACTGGGGGTTACAGGGCAGGGCACAGATACGCAGTATTTT. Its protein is CASSQLGVTGQGTDTQYF.

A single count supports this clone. DNA for the CDR3: TGTGCCAGCAGCCAAGATACCCCGGGTGGCACCGCTGGAAACACCATATATTTT. It codes for CASSQDTPGGTAGNTIYF. The V gene is TRBV4-2, the J gene TRBJ1-3; D remains ambiguous. CDR1 LGHNA and CDR2 YNFKEQ come from the germline V gene. Trimming cost V 0 bases and J 2 bases, with 17 bases left between them. The CDR3 covers 18 residues.

The CDR3 nucleotides read TGTGCCAGCAGCTTGGCCGAGTGGGGGGGCAGGAATCAGCCCCAGCATTTT. As protein: CASSLAEWGGRNQPQHF. The chain is built from TRBV5-5 and TRBJ1-5; possibly TRBD1 for D (6 bases). The V and J ends lost 0 bases and 4 bases respectively, with 17 bases between them. The CDR3 totals 17 residues. The germline CDR1 and CDR2 sequences are SGHKS and YYEKEE (reference sequence).